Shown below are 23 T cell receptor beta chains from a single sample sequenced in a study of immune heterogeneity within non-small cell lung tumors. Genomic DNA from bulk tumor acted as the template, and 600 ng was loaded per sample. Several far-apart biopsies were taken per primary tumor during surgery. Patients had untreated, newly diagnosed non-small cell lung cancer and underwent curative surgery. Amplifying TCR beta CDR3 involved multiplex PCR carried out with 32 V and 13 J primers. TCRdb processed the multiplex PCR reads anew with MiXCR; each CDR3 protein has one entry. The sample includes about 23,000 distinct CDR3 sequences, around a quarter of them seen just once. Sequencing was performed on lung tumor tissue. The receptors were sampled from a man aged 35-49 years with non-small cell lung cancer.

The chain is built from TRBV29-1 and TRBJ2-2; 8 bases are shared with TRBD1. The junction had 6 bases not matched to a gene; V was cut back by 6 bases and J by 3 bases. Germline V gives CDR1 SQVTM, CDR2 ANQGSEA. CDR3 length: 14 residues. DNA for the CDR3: TGCAGCGTCATACAGGGGGAATACACCGGGGAGCTGTTTTTT. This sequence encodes CSVIQGEYTGELFF.

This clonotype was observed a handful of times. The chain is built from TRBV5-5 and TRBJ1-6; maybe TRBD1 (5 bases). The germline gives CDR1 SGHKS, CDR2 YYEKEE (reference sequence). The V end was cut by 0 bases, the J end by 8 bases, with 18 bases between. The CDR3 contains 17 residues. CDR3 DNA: TGTGCCAGCAGCTTGGACGGGACCGGGACCGCTTATTCACCCCTCCACTTT. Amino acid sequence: CASSLDGTGTAYSPLHF.

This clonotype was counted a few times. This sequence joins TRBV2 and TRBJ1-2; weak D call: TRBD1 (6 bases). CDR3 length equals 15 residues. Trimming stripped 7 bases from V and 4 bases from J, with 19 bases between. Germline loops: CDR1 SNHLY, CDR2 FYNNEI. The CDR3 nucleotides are TGTGCCAGCACCACGACAGAGGACAGCCTCTATGGCTACACCTTC. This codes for CASTTTEDSLYGYTF.

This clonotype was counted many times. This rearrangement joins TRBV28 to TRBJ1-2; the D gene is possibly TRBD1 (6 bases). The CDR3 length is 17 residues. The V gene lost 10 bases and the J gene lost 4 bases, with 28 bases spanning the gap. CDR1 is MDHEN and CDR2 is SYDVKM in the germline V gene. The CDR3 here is CATIPWGGGSIFYGYTF. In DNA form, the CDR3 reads TGTGCCACCATCCCCTGGGGGGGCGGCTCCATTTTCTATGGCTACACCTTC.

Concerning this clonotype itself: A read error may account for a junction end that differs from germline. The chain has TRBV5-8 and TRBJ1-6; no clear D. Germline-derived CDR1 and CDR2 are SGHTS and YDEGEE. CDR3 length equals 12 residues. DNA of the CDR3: TGTGCCAGCAGCTTAGGCGGATCACCCCCCCACTTT. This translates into CASSLGGSPPHF.

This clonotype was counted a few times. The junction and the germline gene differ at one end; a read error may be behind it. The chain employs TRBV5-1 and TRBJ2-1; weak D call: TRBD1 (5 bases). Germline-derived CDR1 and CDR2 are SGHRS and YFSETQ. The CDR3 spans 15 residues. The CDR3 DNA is TGCGCCAGCACCCCCCAAGGGGCCAACTACAATGGGCAGTTCTTC. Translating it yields CASTPQGANYNGQFF.

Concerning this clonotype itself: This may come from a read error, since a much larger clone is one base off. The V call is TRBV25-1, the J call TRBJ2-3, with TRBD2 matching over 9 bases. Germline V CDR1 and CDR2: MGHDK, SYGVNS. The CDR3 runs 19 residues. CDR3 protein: CANSEWIPRLAEHTDTQYF. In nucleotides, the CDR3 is TGTGCCAACAGTGAATGGATCCCCCGACTAGCGGAGCACACAGATACGCAGTATTTT.

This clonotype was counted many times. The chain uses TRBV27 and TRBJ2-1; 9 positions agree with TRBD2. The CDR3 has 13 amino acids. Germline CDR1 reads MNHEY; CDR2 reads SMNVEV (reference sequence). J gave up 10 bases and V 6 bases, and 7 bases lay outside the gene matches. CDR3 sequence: CASSRLAVTEQFF. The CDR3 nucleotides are TGTGCCAGCAGCCGACTAGCGGTGACGGAGCAGTTCTTC.

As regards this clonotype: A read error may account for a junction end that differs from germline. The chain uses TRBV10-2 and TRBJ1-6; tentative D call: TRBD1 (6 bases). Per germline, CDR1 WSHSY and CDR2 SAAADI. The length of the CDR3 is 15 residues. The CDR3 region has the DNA TGCGCCAGCAGTGTCAGGGGTAGGGGTAATTCAACCCTCCACTTT. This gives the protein CASSVRGRGNSTLHF.

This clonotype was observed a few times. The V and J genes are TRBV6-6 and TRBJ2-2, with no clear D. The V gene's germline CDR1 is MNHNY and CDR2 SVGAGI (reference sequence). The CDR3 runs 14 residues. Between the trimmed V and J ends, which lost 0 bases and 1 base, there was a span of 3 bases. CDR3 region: CASSYSRNTGELFF. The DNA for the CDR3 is TGTGCCAGCAGTTACTCGAGGAACACCGGGGAGCTGTTTTTT.

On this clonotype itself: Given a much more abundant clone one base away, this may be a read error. CDR3 sequence reads: CSSSATGTDTQYF. CDR3 nucleotides: TGTTCCAGCAGTGCCACGGGGACAGATACGCAGTATTTT. V usage is TRBV6-2 or TRBV6-3 and J usage is TRBJ2-3, with D perhaps TRBD2 (5 bases). This CDR3 region has 13 residues. The germline V gene has CDR1 MNHEY and CDR2 SVGEGT.

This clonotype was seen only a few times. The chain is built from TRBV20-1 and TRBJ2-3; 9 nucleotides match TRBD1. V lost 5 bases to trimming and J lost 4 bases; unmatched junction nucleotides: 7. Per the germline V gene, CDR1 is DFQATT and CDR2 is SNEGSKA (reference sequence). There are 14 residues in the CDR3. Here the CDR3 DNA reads TGCAGTGCTTCTAGACAGGGGGGCTCAGATACGCAGTATTTT. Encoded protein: CSASRQGGSDTQYF.

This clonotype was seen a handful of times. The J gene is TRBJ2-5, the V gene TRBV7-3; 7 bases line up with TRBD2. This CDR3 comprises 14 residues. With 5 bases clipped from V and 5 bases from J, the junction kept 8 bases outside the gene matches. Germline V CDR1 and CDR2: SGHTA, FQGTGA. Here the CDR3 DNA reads TGTGCCAGCAGCAAACGGACTAGTGGGGAGACCCAGTACTTC. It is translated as CASSKRTSGETQYF.

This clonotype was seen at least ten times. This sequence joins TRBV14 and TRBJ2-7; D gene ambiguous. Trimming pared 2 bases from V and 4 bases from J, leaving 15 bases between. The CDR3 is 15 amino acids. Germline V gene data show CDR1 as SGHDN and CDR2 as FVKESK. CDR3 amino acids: CASSQIGSWGYEQYF. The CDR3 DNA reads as TGTGCCAGCAGCCAAATCGGTAGCTGGGGATACGAGCAGTACTTC.

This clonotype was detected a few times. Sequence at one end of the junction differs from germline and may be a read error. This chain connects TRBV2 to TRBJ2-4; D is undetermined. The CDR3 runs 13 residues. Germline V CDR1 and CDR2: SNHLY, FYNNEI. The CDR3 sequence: CANSGSRWDIQYF. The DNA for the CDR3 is TGTGCCAACAGTGGAAGCAGGTGGGACATTCAGTACTTC.

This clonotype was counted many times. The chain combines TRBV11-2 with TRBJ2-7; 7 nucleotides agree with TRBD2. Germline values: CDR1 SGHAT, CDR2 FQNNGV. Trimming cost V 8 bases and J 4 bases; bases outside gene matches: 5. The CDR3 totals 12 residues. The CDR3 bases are TGTGCCAGCGGCGGGAGTTCGTACGAGCAGTACTTC. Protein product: CASGGSSYEQYF.

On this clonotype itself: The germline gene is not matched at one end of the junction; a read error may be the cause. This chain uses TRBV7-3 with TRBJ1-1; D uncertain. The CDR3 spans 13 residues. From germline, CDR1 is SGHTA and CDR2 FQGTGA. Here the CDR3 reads CAISTTKNTEAFF. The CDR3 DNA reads TGTGCCATCAGCACGACAAAGAACACTGAAGCTTTCTTT.

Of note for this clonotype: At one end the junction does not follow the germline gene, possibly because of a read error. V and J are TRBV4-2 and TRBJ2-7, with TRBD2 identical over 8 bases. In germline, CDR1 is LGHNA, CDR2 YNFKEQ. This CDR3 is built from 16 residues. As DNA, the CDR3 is TGTGCCAACAGCCAAGATGAGGGACTAGGGGGATACGAGCAGTACTTC. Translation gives CANSQDEGLGGYEQYF.

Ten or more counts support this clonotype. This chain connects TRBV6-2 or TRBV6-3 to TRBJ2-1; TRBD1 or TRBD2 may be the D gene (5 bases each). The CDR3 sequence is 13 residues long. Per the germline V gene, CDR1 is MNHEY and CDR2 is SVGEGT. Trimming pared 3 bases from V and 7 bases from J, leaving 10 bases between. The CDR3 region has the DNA TGTGCCAGCAGTTATCCGGGGCGGAATGAGCAGTTCTTC. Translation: CASSYPGRNEQFF.

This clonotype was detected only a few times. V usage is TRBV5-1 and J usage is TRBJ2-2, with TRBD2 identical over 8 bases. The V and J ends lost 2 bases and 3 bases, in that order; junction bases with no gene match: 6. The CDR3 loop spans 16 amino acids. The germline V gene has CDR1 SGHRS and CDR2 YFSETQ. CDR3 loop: CASSLTSGSHTGELFF. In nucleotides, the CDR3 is TGCGCCAGCAGCTTAACCAGCGGGAGTCACACCGGGGAGCTGTTTTTT.

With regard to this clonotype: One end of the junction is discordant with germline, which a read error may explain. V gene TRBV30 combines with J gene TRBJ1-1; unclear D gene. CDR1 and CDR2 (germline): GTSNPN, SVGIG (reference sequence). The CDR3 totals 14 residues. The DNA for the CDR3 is TGTGCCTGGAGTGTAAATGGACCCAACACTGAAGCTTCCTTT. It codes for CAWSVNGPNTEASF.

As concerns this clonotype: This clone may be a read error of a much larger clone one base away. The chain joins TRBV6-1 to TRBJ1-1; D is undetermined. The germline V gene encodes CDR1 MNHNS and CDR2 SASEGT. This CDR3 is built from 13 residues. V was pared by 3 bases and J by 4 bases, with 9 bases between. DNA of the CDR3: TGTGCCAGCAGTGAGTTCCTGATCACTGAAGCTTTCTTT. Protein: CASSEFLITEAFF.

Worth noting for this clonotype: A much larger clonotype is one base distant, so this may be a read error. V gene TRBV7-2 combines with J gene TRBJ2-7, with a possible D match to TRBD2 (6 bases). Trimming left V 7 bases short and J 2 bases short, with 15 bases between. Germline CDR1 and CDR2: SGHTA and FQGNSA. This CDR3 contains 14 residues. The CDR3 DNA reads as TGTGCCAGCAAGAGCATTAGCGGCCCCTACGAGCAGTACTTC. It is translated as CASKSISGPYEQYF.